This record looks at one T cell receptor (beta chain) sequence and its context. The antigen it recognizes is unknown. Base qualities were left out, and no much larger clone turns up one base away. This sample was taken from a study of T cell responses to AZD1222 COVID-19 vaccine (dated by TCRdb to the early 2020s). Study-wide context: A total of approximately 240 trial participants underwent TCR sequencing, of whom some 210 received two doses of AZD1222 and some 26 received two doses of the MenACWY control vaccine. Trial participants were enrolled into age subgroups of 18-55, 56-69 and 70-plus years, which contained around 140, 26 and 57 TCR-sequenced participants, respectively.

Ends trimmed: V by 7 bases, J by 3 bases; bases unmatched to a gene: 12. Taken from cysteine to phenylalanine, the CDR3 has 15 residues. Only CDR3 DNA is held: 45 bases, read in frame from base 1. CDR1 and CDR2 are drawn from the germline V gene (reference sequence): MNHEY, SMNVEV. The CDR3 regions of human TCRbeta chains were analyzed by immunosequencing. As for the authors' bioinformatics: TCRs in the repertoires were matched against a reference library of SARS-CoV-2-specific TCRs that had been generated with the MIRA antigen-specificity platform. Breadth was defined as the fraction of unique TCRs that were SARS-CoV-2-associated. Depth was defined as the fraction of total T cells that were SARS-CoV-2-associated. Each spike-specific TCR was assigned to its reactive spike region and to a CD4 or CD8 class using the MIRA data. Log10-transformed breadth and depth values were compared by one-way ANOVA with Sidak's multiple comparisons tests. Not all clones reach the TCRdb copy of this immuneACCESS table, which keeps in-frame sequences only. Checked studies attribute under half of the gap to unresolved V genes and leave the rest unexplained. Clone size and the V and J calls come from that table; the DNA yielded D and trimming. The sample records tens of thousands of clones, 85% of which are singletons. Together, the top ten hold about 4.6% of the sample.

On the study overall, not on this receptor specifically: After two AZD1222 doses, both the breadth and the depth of spike-specific TCRs were significantly higher than at day 0 and than in MenACWY recipients. The 56-69-year group was small, and its depth increase did not reach significance, likely because of low power. Participants were mostly white British and included more females than males, and it was suggested by the authors that clonal diversity may have been underestimated. Because no day 14 peak-response samples were available, repertoires were characterized only after the peak T cell response. Conclusions about previously exposed vaccinees are limited because only six or seven AZD1222 recipients were SARS-CoV-2 seropositive at baseline. Nearly half of unique spike-specific TCRs reportedly recognized epitopes outside regions mutated in the B.1.351 and B.1.1.7 variants. CD4 TCRs associated with the vaccine covered the entire spike protein, and the dominant responses were in regions 160-218 and 743-854.

Reading the label with the study, this specimen's time point is: about 28 days (+/-7) after the second vaccine dose. Because spike-specific TCR depth and breadth did not differ between the two schedules, AZD1222 recipients who got a second dose at roughly 4 weeks were pooled with those who got a second dose at roughly 12 weeks. Vaccinee samples came from UK trials COV001 and COV002, including a single-blind randomized controlled phase 2/3 trial of AZD1222 (ChAdOx1 nCoV-19) in healthy adults. For TCRbeta chain sequencing, PBMC samples from trial participants were taken at day 0 and at day 28 after the second dose.

The source was peripheral blood, collected 28 days after the second AZD1222 dose. This receptor was obtained from an adult who received the AZD1222 COVID-19 vaccine. The rearrangement joined TRBV27 to TRBJ2-7; 7 central bases correspond to TRBD2. The CDR3 reads CASTPRGEGIYEQYF. Here is the DNA: TGTGCCAGCACCCCGAGAGGGGAGGGGATCTACGAGCAGTACTTC.